The rows below give T cell receptor beta chains drawn from one sample of a study of T-cell reconstitution after alpha-beta-depleted transplantation in children. Using its own MiXCR run on the PCR reads, TCRdb lists one record per CDR3 protein. The sample has hundreds of thousands of distinct CDR3 sequences, roughly 13% seen once. The source was PBMCs, mostly from graft donor cells, collected 360 days after TCRalphabeta/CD19-depleted stem cell transplant. These TCRs come from a male patient between 5 and 17 years old who had a stem cell transplant for acute myeloid leukemia, so the T cells may come from the graft donor. CDR3s include the opening cysteine and the closing phenylalanine or tryptophan. The D gene is left open where the match is weak. Expanded clones are given a class, and other clones once, few, many or no size at all.

CDR3aa: CASSLLQDQPQHF; CDR3nt: TGTGCCAGCAGCCTCTTACAGGATCAGCCCCAGCATTTT; d_gene: .; v_gene: TRBV3-1; abundance: many; j_gene: TRBJ1-5
CDR3aa: CASVYRGDTEAFF; CDR3nt: TGTGCCAGCGTTTACAGGGGGGACACTGAAGCTTTCTTT; d_gene: TRBD1; v_gene: TRBV2; abundance: .; j_gene: TRBJ1-1
CDR3aa: CASSQDIGPYEQYF; CDR3nt: TGTGCCAGCAGCCAAGATATAGGGCCCTACGAGCAGTACTTC; d_gene: .; v_gene: TRBV14; abundance: .; j_gene: TRBJ2-7
CDR3aa: CASSVRSGSGTDTQYF; CDR3nt: TGTGCCAGCAGCGTAAGAAGCGGGAGTGGCACAGATACGCAGTATTTT; d_gene: TRBD2; v_gene: TRBV9; abundance: few; j_gene: TRBJ2-3
CDR3aa: CASSLASGTSFAGELFF; CDR3nt: TGCGCCAGCAGCTTGGCCTCCGGGACTAGTTTTGCCGGGGAGCTGTTTTTT; d_gene: TRBD2; v_gene: TRBV5-1; abundance: .; j_gene: TRBJ2-2
CDR3aa: CASSPELATEQYF; CDR3nt: TGTGCCAGCTCACCGGAACTAGCGACCGAGCAGTACTTC; d_gene: TRBD2; v_gene: TRBV18; abundance: .; j_gene: TRBJ2-7
CDR3aa: CASSQKGPGSSYEQYF; CDR3nt: TGTGCCAGCAGCCAAAAGGGTCCGGGGAGCTCCTACGAGCAGTACTTC; d_gene: .; v_gene: TRBV3-1; abundance: .; j_gene: TRBJ2-7
CDR3aa: CASSPRTTGGGQETQYF; CDR3nt: TGTGCCAGCAGCCCACGCACGACCGGGGGGGGCCAAGAGACCCAGTACTTC; d_gene: .; v_gene: TRBV21-1; abundance: many; j_gene: TRBJ2-5
CDR3aa: CASSQDPAGAWEQYF; CDR3nt: TGTGCCAGCAGCCAAGACCCAGCGGGGGCGTGGGAGCAGTACTTC; d_gene: TRBD2; v_gene: TRBV3-1; abundance: .; j_gene: TRBJ2-7
CDR3aa: CASSLVGTYAYEQYF; CDR3nt: TGTGCCAGCAGCTTAGTGGGGACATATGCCTACGAGCAGTACTTC; d_gene: .; v_gene: TRBV11-3; abundance: many; j_gene: TRBJ2-7
CDR3aa: CASLISGRRPYEQYF; CDR3nt: TGTGCCAGCCTGATTAGCGGGAGGCGCCCCTACGAGCAGTACTTC; d_gene: TRBD2; v_gene: TRBV27; abundance: few; j_gene: TRBJ2-7
CDR3aa: CASSETTTYQETQYF; CDR3nt: TGCGCCAGCAGCGAAACGACTACCTACCAAGAGACCCAGTACTTC; d_gene: .; v_gene: TRBV5-1; abundance: few; j_gene: TRBJ2-5
CDR3aa: CASSPGVTEAFF; CDR3nt: TGTGCCAGCAGCCCAGGGGTCACTGAAGCTTTCTTT; d_gene: .; v_gene: TRBV7-9; abundance: many; j_gene: TRBJ1-1
CDR3aa: CSARDLAGGTDTQYF; CDR3nt: TGCAGTGCTAGAGATTTGGCAGGGGGTACAGATACGCAGTATTTT; d_gene: TRBD1; v_gene: TRBV20-1; abundance: few; j_gene: TRBJ2-3
CDR3aa: CASGLDATGELFF; CDR3nt: TGTGCTAGTGGTTTGGACGCCACCGGGGAGCTGTTTTTT; d_gene: .; v_gene: TRBV12-5; abundance: few; j_gene: TRBJ2-2
CDR3aa: CATKISTDTQYF; CDR3nt: TGTGCCACCAAAATAAGCACAGATACGCAGTATTTT; d_gene: .; v_gene: TRBV10-3; abundance: few; j_gene: TRBJ2-3
CDR3aa: CSVLAPSSYNEQFF; CDR3nt: TGCAGCGTACTAGCACCAAGCTCCTACAATGAGCAGTTCTTC; d_gene: .; v_gene: TRBV29-1; abundance: many; j_gene: TRBJ2-1
CDR3aa: CASSYRLTTDTQYF; CDR3nt: TGTGCCAGCAGTTACCGGCTAACCACAGATACGCAGTATTTT; d_gene: .; v_gene: TRBV6-5; abundance: .; j_gene: TRBJ2-3
CDR3aa: CASSLFVVGPYNEQFF; CDR3nt: TGTGCCAGCAGCCTATTTGTAGTTGGGCCCTACAATGAGCAGTTCTTC; d_gene: .; v_gene: TRBV3-1; abundance: many; j_gene: TRBJ2-1
CDR3aa: CASSFDRGLVRYEQYF; CDR3nt: TGTGCCAGCAGCTTCGACAGGGGGCTTGTAAGATACGAGCAGTACTTC; d_gene: TRBD1; v_gene: TRBV7-2; abundance: .; j_gene: TRBJ2-7
CDR3aa: CASSYLAGGPGGELFF; CDR3nt: TGTGCCAGCAGTTACTTAGCGGGAGGGCCCGGCGGGGAGCTGTTTTTT; d_gene: TRBD2; v_gene: TRBV6-5; abundance: .; j_gene: TRBJ2-2
CDR3aa: CASSWDSAEAFF; CDR3nt: TGCGCCAGCAGCTGGGACAGTGCTGAAGCTTTCTTT; d_gene: TRBD1; v_gene: TRBV5-1; abundance: many; j_gene: TRBJ1-1
CDR3aa: CASSFLAAADTQYF; CDR3nt: TGTGCCAGCAGTTTTCTAGCGGCGGCAGATACGCAGTATTTT; d_gene: TRBD2; v_gene: TRBV27; abundance: few; j_gene: TRBJ2-3
CDR3aa: CASSLRGQGNGYTF; CDR3nt: TGTGCCAGCAGTTTACGAGGACAGGGGAATGGCTACACCTTC; d_gene: TRBD1; v_gene: TRBV12-3/TRBV12-4; abundance: .; j_gene: TRBJ1-2
CDR3aa: CSASPTGTLQETQYF; CDR3nt: TGCAGTGCTAGCCCCACCGGGACTCTGCAAGAGACCCAGTACTTC; d_gene: .; v_gene: TRBV20-1; abundance: few; j_gene: TRBJ2-5
CDR3aa: CSAHPGAGGQYF; CDR3nt: TGCAGTGCCCACCCAGGAGCGGGAGGGCAGTACTTC; d_gene: TRBD2; v_gene: TRBV20-1; abundance: .; j_gene: TRBJ2-7
CDR3aa: CSASYGQGRNEQFF; CDR3nt: TGCAGTGCTAGTTATGGACAGGGAAGGAATGAGCAGTTCTTC; d_gene: TRBD1; v_gene: TRBV20-1; abundance: many; j_gene: TRBJ2-1
CDR3aa: CASSEFMSGLNTGELFF; CDR3nt: TGTGCCAGCAGTGAATTTATGAGCGGGCTCAACACCGGGGAGCTGTTTTTT; d_gene: .; v_gene: TRBV25-1; abundance: many; j_gene: TRBJ2-2
CDR3aa: CSAGTGGLKDTQYF; CDR3nt: TGCAGCGCCGGGACAGGGGGCTTGAAAGATACGCAGTATTTT; d_gene: TRBD1; v_gene: TRBV29-1; abundance: many; j_gene: TRBJ2-3
CDR3aa: CSVDSGRASGREQYF; CDR3nt: TGCAGCGTTGATAGCGGGAGGGCATCGGGGAGGGAGCAGTACTTC; d_gene: TRBD2; v_gene: TRBV29-1; abundance: few; j_gene: TRBJ2-7
CDR3aa: CASSLQDIGTEAFF; CDR3nt: TGTGCCAGCAGCCTCCAGGACATTGGGACTGAAGCTTTCTTT; d_gene: .; v_gene: TRBV28; abundance: few; j_gene: TRBJ1-1
CDR3aa: CASSAVDNFGNTYEQYF; CDR3nt: TGTGCCAGCAGTGCCGTCGACAATTTTGGTAATACATACGAGCAGTACTTC; d_gene: .; v_gene: TRBV28; abundance: few; j_gene: TRBJ2-7